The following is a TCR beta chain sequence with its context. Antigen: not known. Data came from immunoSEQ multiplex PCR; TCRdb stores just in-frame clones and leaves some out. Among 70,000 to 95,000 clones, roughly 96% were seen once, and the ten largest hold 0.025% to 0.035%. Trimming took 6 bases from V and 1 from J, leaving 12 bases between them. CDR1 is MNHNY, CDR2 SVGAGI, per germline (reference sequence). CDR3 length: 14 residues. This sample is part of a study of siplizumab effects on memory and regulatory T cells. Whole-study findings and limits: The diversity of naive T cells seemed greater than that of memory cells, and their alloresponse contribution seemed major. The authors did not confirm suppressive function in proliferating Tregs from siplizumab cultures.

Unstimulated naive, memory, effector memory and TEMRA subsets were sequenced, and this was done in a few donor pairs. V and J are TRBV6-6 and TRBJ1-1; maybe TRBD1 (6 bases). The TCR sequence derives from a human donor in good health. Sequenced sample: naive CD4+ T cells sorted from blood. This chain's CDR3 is CASSPGAANTEAFF. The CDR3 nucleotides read TGTGCCAGCAGCCCGGGGGCGGCGAACACTGAAGCTTTCTTT.